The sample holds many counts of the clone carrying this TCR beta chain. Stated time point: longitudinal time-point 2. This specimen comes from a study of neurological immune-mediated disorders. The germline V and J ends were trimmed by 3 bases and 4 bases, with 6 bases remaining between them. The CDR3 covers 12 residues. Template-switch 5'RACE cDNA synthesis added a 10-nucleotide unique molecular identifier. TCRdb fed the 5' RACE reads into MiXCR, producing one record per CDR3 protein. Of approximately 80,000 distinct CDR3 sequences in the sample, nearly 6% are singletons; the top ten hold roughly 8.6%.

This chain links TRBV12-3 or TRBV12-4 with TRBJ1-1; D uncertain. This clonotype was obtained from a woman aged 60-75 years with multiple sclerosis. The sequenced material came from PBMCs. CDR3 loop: CASSFSVTEAFF. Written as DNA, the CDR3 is TGTGCCAGCAGTTTTTCGGTCACTGAAGCTTTCTTT.